This T cell receptor beta chain was found in a study of blood T cell repertoires in COVID-19. V was pared by 4 bases and J by 4 bases, with 7 bases of the junction left unmatched. The length of the CDR3 is 17 residues. The V gene's germline CDR1 is LGHDT and CDR2 YNNKEL (reference sequence). This clone was detected once. Measured with immunoSEQ multiplex PCR; TCRdb has only the in-frame clones, and not every one. In the table there are fewer than 110,000 clones, around 90% of which are singletons. Input material: peripheral blood. J is TRBJ2-5 and V is TRBV3-1 (or the pseudogene TRBV3-2); the match to TRBD2 covers 15 bases. The receptor was isolated from a woman older than 75 in a cohort sampled during active COVID-19. CDR3 nucleotide sequence: TGTGCCAGCAGCCCCCAAGGACTAGCGGGAGGGCGAGAGACCCAGTACTTC. Translated: CASSPQGLAGGRETQYF.